This T cell receptor (beta chain) was recorded in a study of T-cell memory formation after mild COVID-19. Study overall: TCR clusters mostly belonged to single donors. General study findings and limits: CM and EM subsets held most contracting CD4+ clones; EMRA held CD8+ ones. Several responding clones turned up in pre-infection memory, indicating that cross-reactive memory may have taken part. Clones contracting over day 15 to 85 were CD4/CD8 balanced, with later expanders leaning CD4+.

Via MiXCR, TCRdb re-called the 5' RACE reads, giving one row per CDR3 protein. The sample records under 300,000 distinct CDR3 sequences, roughly 8.2% being singletons. On this clonotype: Its matching antigen is unknown.

Germline assignment: CDR1 MNHEY and CDR2 SVGEGT. V was clipped by 6 bases and J by 0 bases; unmatched bases: 8. The CDR3 extends over 15 amino acids. The chain recombines TRBV6-2 or TRBV6-3 with TRBJ2-7; TRBD1 aligns across 7 bases. This sequence originates from a man aged 18 to 35 who had mild COVID-19 (a few samples of this study predate the infection). Cell type and time point are not known. The sample consisted of PBMCs or a T cell subset sorted from them (not recorded which). In nucleotides, the CDR3 is TGTGCCAGCAGAAGGGACAGAGAGAGCTCCTACGAGCAGTACGTC. It translates to CASRRDRESSYEQYV.